Below, one T cell receptor (beta chain) is given with its context. The V end lost 0 bases, the J end lost 4 bases, and 9 bases lay between the germline ends. The CDR3 is made up of 14 amino acids. CDR1 and CDR2 from the germline V gene are LNHNV and YYDKDF (reference sequence). Splitting of CD4+ cells produced CD45RA+ naive and CD45RA-negative memory subsets. Tens of thousands of T cell genomes, or 200 ng DNA, went into the sorted-subset replicate PCRs. In the authors' methods: Junction-only sequences produced by ImmunoSEQ had no quality scores, so filtering differed. Sequencing was performed with immunoSEQ multiplex PCR; in TCRdb, only in-frame clones are kept and a portion is missing. For V, J and clone size, that table is used; D and trimming come from the DNA. Among 730,000 or so clones listed, 55% to 75% were seen once. This entry belongs to a study of shared clonotypes between healthy human individuals.

The source material was memory CD4+ T cells sorted from blood. As to subset: CD45RA-negative fraction. The rearrangement uses TRBV15 and TRBJ1-1; D might be TRBD1 (5 bases). This TCR came from a woman aged 25 to 45 in good health. CDR3 amino acids: CATSRDPGFTEAFF. The CDR3 bases are TGTGCCACCAGCAGAGACCCAGGGTTCACTGAAGCTTTCTTT.